The clone carrying this TCR beta chain was recorded at least ten times. TCRdb itself ran the 5' RACE reads through MiXCR, one entry per CDR3 protein. The table records around 280,000 distinct CDR3 sequences, about 8.3% of them present only once. Trimming took off 4 bases at V and 7 bases at J, with 11 bases between the two ends. Looked up from germline, CDR1 is SQVTM and CDR2 is ANQGSEA. The CDR3 contains 12 residues. Everyone who donated was a healthy Caucasian. The sample is drawn from a study of identical twins. These records were also assigned to another study, of yellow fever vaccine responses in identical twins.

This sequence originates from a woman younger than 30 in good health. The material sequenced was memory (CD45RO+) T cells sorted from blood. The rearrangement uses TRBV29-1 and TRBJ2-1, with D tentatively TRBD1 (5 bases). The CDR3 region has the DNA TGCAGCGTTGCCCAGGGTTTTAATGAGCAGTTCTTC. Translation gives CSVAQGFNEQFF.